Presented here are 30 T cell receptor beta chains from one specimen sequenced in a study of vaccination effects on CD4 cells after COVID-19. The repertoire was sequenced with immunoSEQ multiplex PCR; TCRdb's copy has only in-frame clones and lacks some. Altogether around 33,000 clones are present, roughly 86% being singletons, with the ten largest covering about 1.4%. No antigen has been assigned to these receptors. Viral peptide pool expansion of antigen-specific CD4+ T cells preceded sequencing in the ViraFEST assay. Researchers isolated CD4+ T cells once about eleven days of culture had elapsed. All participants had two doses of either the BNT162b2 or mRNA-1273 vaccine. The sequencing here drew on CD4+ T cells from PBMCs cultured with HCoV-NL63 spike peptides, taken after COVID-19 vaccination. All receptors come from a human donor who received a COVID-19 vaccine. Some clones in this sample may be carry-over from other donors' samples.

The rearrangement uses TRBV11-3 and TRBJ2-2, with 8 nucleotides matching TRBD1. V was clipped by 1 base and J by 5 bases; unmatched bases: 9. Germline-derived CDR1 and CDR2 are SGHNT and YENEEA. CDR3 size: 17 residues. The CDR3 DNA sequence: TGTGCCAGCAGCTTAGCCGGGACAGGCCTAACTACCGGGGAGCTGTTTTTT. Its translation: CASSLAGTGLTTGELFF.

This clone occurred a few times. The chain links TRBV5-1 to TRBJ1-1; 10 nucleotides match TRBD1. The CDR3 is 14 residues long. V was clipped by 3 bases and J by 5 bases; unmatched bases: 4. Germline V gene sequence: CDR1 SGHRS, CDR2 YFSETQ. The CDR3 is CASSSTGGETEAFF. In DNA form, the CDR3 reads TGCGCCAGCAGCTCGACAGGGGGCGAGACTGAAGCTTTCTTT.

The CDR3 region has the DNA TGCAGTGCTAGTTCTAGCCCGTATGGCTACACCTTC. Translated: CSASSSPYGYTF. This chain uses TRBV20-1 with TRBJ1-2; D not resolved. The CDR3 covers 12 residues. V lost 3 bases and J 5 bases, leaving 10 bases between the germline ends. Germline-derived CDR1 and CDR2 are DFQATT and SNEGSKA (reference sequence).

The chain is built from TRBV18 and TRBJ1-2; TRBD1 might be the D (6 bases). V was pared by 5 bases and J by 6 bases, with 19 bases between. Germline V CDR1 and CDR2: KGHSH, LQKENI. This CDR3 has 15 residues. The CDR3 nucleotides read TGTGCCAGCTCATACACGACGGCAGGGGAAGATGGCTACACCTTC. This gives the protein CASSYTTAGEDGYTF.

The V and J genes are TRBV4-1 and TRBJ2-6; D ambiguous. Germline CDR1 and CDR2: MGHRA and YSYEKL. The CDR3 runs 15 residues. Trimming removed 1 base at V and 1 base at J, with 5 bases between. The CDR3 sequence is CASSQVQSGANVLTF. In DNA, the CDR3 is TGCGCCAGCAGCCAAGTTCAATCTGGGGCCAACGTCCTGACTTTC.

The rearrangement links TRBV6-6 to TRBJ2-2; D remains unclear. The CDR3 is made up of 11 amino acids. CDR1 is MNHNY and CDR2 is SVGAGI in the germline V gene (reference sequence). Deletions cut 7 bases from V and 4 bases from J, with 4 bases between. The CDR3 sequence: CASTRTGELFF. The CDR3 nucleotides read TGTGCCAGCACTCGCACCGGGGAGCTGTTTTTT.

The rearrangement joins TRBV6-5 to TRBJ2-7, with TRBD1 matching over 7 bases. This CDR3 has 15 residues. Per the germline V gene, CDR1 is MNHEY and CDR2 is SVGAGI. Trimming cost V 0 bases and J 0 bases; bases outside gene matches: 2. The CDR3 DNA is TGTGCCAGCAGTTACTCCGCAGGGGGCTCCTACGAGCAGTACGTC. It yields the protein CASSYSAGGSYEQYV.

V usage is TRBV5-1 and J usage is TRBJ1-2; D unresolved. V dropped 4 bases and J dropped 5 bases, with 18 bases sitting between them. CDR3 length: 15 residues. Germline CDR1 is SGHRS and CDR2 is YFSETQ. In DNA, the CDR3 is TGCGCCAGCAGCCCCAAGGGAGAACCCTTATATGGCTACACCTTC. It translates to CASSPKGEPLYGYTF.

The CDR3 loop is CASNPGTKINTEAFF. As DNA, the CDR3 is TGTGCCAGCAACCCCGGGACTAAAATAAATACTGAAGCTTTCTTT. The chain links TRBV6-5 to TRBJ1-1, with D perhaps matching TRBD1 (5 bases). The CDR3 is made up of 15 amino acids. CDR1 and CDR2 (germline): MNHEY, SVGAGI. V dropped 7 bases and J dropped 5 bases, with 20 bases sitting between them.

This clone was observed a handful of times. The CDR3 nucleotides read TGTGCCAGCAGCCTACACCCGTTAAGCGCCACCGGGGAGCTGTTTTTT. The encoded protein is CASSLHPLSATGELFF. The chain combines TRBV7-9 with TRBJ2-2; D is unresolved. CDR1 and CDR2 (germline): SEHNR, FQNEAQ (reference sequence). V gave up 5 bases and J gave up 4 bases, with 17 bases separating them. The CDR3 has 16 residues.

This chain uses TRBV28 with TRBJ2-2; D not certain. In germline, CDR1 is MDHEN, CDR2 SYDVKM. Trimming left V 2 bases short and J 0 bases short, with 7 bases between. The CDR3 totals 15 residues. The DNA of the CDR3 is TGTGCCAGCAGTTTAAGCAACGCGAACACCGGGGAGCTGTTTTTT. Translated, it gives CASSLSNANTGELFF.

The V call is TRBV3-1 (or the pseudogene TRBV3-2), the J call TRBJ1-1; 7 bases fit TRBD1. The CDR3 has 15 amino acids. The J segment lost 4 bases and the V segment lost 4 bases, leaving 9 bases of the junction unmatched. Germline V gene lookup returns CDR1 LGHDT and CDR2 YNNKEL (reference sequence). The CDR3 sequence is CASSRSTGLGTEAFF. In nucleotides, the CDR3 is TGTGCCAGCAGCCGGTCGACAGGGCTCGGCACTGAAGCTTTCTTT.

The gene calls are TRBV7-2 and TRBJ1-1, with D hard to call. The germline CDR1 and CDR2 sequences are SGHTA and FQGNSA. The V gene lost 3 bases and the J gene lost 2 bases, with 7 bases spanning the gap. The CDR3 extends over 13 amino acids. CDR3 nucleotides: TGTGCCAGCAGCTTCAGCGTCAACACTGAAGCTTTCTTT. Amino acids: CASSFSVNTEAFF. The complete variable domain, with remaining parts taken from reference TRBV7-2 and TRBJ1-1, reads GAGVSQSPSNKVTEKGKDVELRCDPISGHTALYWYRQSLGQGLEFLIYFQGNSAPDKSGLPSDRFSAERTGGSVSTLTIQRTQQEDSAVYLCASSFSVNTEAFFGQGTRLTVV.

The chain carries TRBV9 and TRBJ1-6, with a possible D match to TRBD1 (6 bases). In germline, CDR1 is SGDLS, CDR2 YYNGEE. The CDR3 covers 12 residues. V lost 7 bases and J 7 bases, leaving 9 bases between the germline ends. The CDR3 spells CASGDINSPLHF. The CDR3 DNA reads TGTGCCAGCGGGGACATAAATTCACCCCTCCACTTT. Together with reference TRBV9 and TRBJ1-6, the CDR3 gives the full variable domain: DSGVTQTPKHLITATGQRVTLRCSPRSGDLSVYWYQQSLDQGLQFLIQYYNGEERAKGNILERFSAQQFPDLHSELNLSSLELGDSALYFCASGDINSPLHFGNGTRLTVT.

The rearrangement joins TRBV6-2 or TRBV6-3 to TRBJ2-1; 11 bases match TRBD2. The CDR3 has 15 amino acids. The ends lost 3 bases at V and 8 bases at J; junction bases unmatched: 6. Per the germline V gene, CDR1 is MNHEY and CDR2 is SVGEGT. Written as DNA, the CDR3 is TGTGCCAGCAGTTATGTTAGCGGGGGGGCCTATGAGCAGTTCTTC. The encoded protein is CASSYVSGGAYEQFF.

The chain joins TRBV5-6 to TRBJ1-2, with 7 bases matching TRBD1. The V gene's germline CDR1 is SGHDT and CDR2 YYEEEE. Trimming cost V 0 bases and J 2 bases; bases outside gene matches: 4. The length of the CDR3 is 15 residues. The CDR3 DNA follows: TGTGCCAGCAGCTTGGACCCAGGGGGGAACTATGGCTACACCTTC. Protein product: CASSLDPGGNYGYTF.

The genes are TRBV18 and TRBJ2-7; D is unresolved. CDR1 KGHSH and CDR2 LQKENI come from the germline V gene. V lost 2 bases and J 6 bases, leaving 11 bases between the germline ends. This CDR3 spans 13 amino acids. CDR3: CASSPNNDVEQYV. CDR3 nucleotides: TGTGCCAGCTCACCAAACAACGATGTCGAGCAGTACGTC.

This sequence joins TRBV6-1 and TRBJ1-6; D remains ambiguous. Trimming pared 1 base from V and 5 bases from J, leaving 3 bases between. There are 13 residues in the CDR3. Germline lookup yields CDR1 MNHNS and CDR2 SASEGT. CDR3 region: CASSEVDNSPLHF. CDR3 coding DNA: TGTGCCAGCAGTGAAGTTGATAATTCACCCCTCCACTTT.

This chain uses TRBV19 with TRBJ1-1; TRBD1 matches at 8 bases. The V and J ends lost 5 bases and 7 bases, in that order; junction bases with no gene match: 9. CDR1 and CDR2 (germline): LNHDA, SQIVND (reference sequence). The CDR3 totals 14 residues. The CDR3 DNA follows: TGTGCCAGTAGTGGGCGACAGGGGATGAATGAAGCTTTCTTT. This codes for CASSGRQGMNEAFF.

The rearrangement uses TRBV10-1 and TRBJ2-3; 8 bases agree with TRBD2. Germline V gives CDR1 WNHNN, CDR2 SYGVQD (reference sequence). After removal of 5 bases from V and 4 bases from J, the junction contained 11 bases not matched to a gene. There are 16 residues in the CDR3. The CDR3, as DNA: TGCGCCAGCAGTAAAACTAGCGGTAGCGCCCCAGATACGCAGTATTTT. Encoded protein: CASSKTSGSAPDTQYF.

The chain joins TRBV12-3 or TRBV12-4 to TRBJ2-3; D is possibly TRBD2 (6 bases). CDR3 length: 12 residues. V was cut by 5 bases and J by 5 bases, with 8 bases left in between. Here the CDR3 DNA reads TGTGCCAGCAGTCCCGGGGGAGATACGCAGTATTTT. Protein: CASSPGGDTQYF.

This sequence joins TRBV6-2 or TRBV6-3 and TRBJ1-2; 9 bases match TRBD1. The V gene's germline CDR1 is MNHEY and CDR2 SVGEGT. Trimming took 6 bases from V and 1 from J; bases not matched to a gene: 6. The CDR3 is 15 residues long. CDR3: CASRPSGQGNYGYTF. DNA for the CDR3: TGTGCCAGCAGGCCTTCGGGACAGGGTAACTATGGCTACACCTTC.

V usage is TRBV5-1 and J usage is TRBJ1-1; D unresolved. Germline loops: CDR1 SGHRS, CDR2 YFSETQ. V lost 4 bases to trimming and J lost 6 bases, with 13 bases between them. CDR3 length equals 13 residues. The CDR3 DNA sequence: TGCGCCAGCAGCACCGGGCCCGAGGCTGAAGCTTTCTTT. This encodes CASSTGPEAEAFF.

This clone showed up just a few times. This chain connects TRBV4-3 to TRBJ1-6; D is ambiguous. The CDR3 runs to 14 residues. V was clipped by 1 base and J by 4 bases, with 5 bases between them. Germline assignment: CDR1 LGHNA and CDR2 YSLEER. The CDR3 coding sequence is TGCGCCAGCAGCCAAGGACGGTATAATTCACCCCTCCACTTT. This codes for CASSQGRYNSPLHF.

Only one count was recorded for this clone. This sequence joins TRBV19 and TRBJ1-2, with D tentatively TRBD1 (5 bases). V shed 9 bases and J shed 5 bases, with 13 bases lying between them. Germline CDR1 and CDR2: LNHDA and SQIVND (reference sequence). The CDR3 contains 12 residues. The CDR3 loop is CASLDSGYGYTF. The DNA of the CDR3 is TGTGCCAGCCTCGACAGTGGGTATGGCTACACCTTC.

The chain has TRBV9 and TRBJ2-2, with D unresolved. The CDR3 spans 13 residues. Germline V gene lookup returns CDR1 SGDLS and CDR2 YYNGEE. The V and J ends lost 1 base and 6 bases respectively, with 7 bases between them. CDR3 sequence reads: CASSVRVPGELFF. In DNA form, the CDR3 reads TGTGCCAGCAGCGTAAGGGTTCCCGGGGAGCTGTTTTTT.

This clone has just a few counts. The chain is built from TRBV7-8 and TRBJ1-2; perhaps TRBD1 as D (6 bases). This CDR3 is built from 14 residues. Germline CDR1 reads SGHVS; CDR2 reads FQNEAQ. The V end was cut by 5 bases, the J end by 5 bases, with 15 bases between. CDR3 protein: CASSREGGLYGYTF. CDR3 nucleotides: TGTGCCAGCAGCCGGGAGGGGGGATTATATGGCTACACCTTC.

J is TRBJ1-5 and V is TRBV20-1, with TRBD1 matching 7 bases. Germline V gives CDR1 DFQATT, CDR2 SNEGSKA (reference sequence). The CDR3 runs 13 residues. J gave up 4 bases and V 3 bases, and 3 bases lay outside the gene matches. CDR3 region: CSASSGGNQPQHF. CDR3 nucleotide sequence: TGCAGTGCTAGTTCAGGGGGTAATCAGCCCCAGCATTTT.

Of note for this clone: Other DNA sequences in this sample translate to the same CDR3. The chain recombines TRBV18 with TRBJ2-5, with D possibly matching TRBD2 (5 bases). In germline, CDR1 is KGHSH, CDR2 LQKENI. V lost 6 bases to trimming and J lost 2 bases, with 10 bases between them. CDR3 size: 13 residues. The CDR3: CASSPGLQETQYF. In DNA, the CDR3 is TGTGCCAGCTCCCCGGGGTTACAAGAGACCCAGTACTTC. Complete variable domain (other parts from reference TRBV18 and TRBJ2-5): NAGVMQNPRHLVRRRGQEARLRCSPMKGHSHVYWYRQLPEEGLKFMVYLQKENIIDESGMPKERFSAEFPKEGPSILRIQQVVRGDSAAYFCASSPGLQETQYFGPGTRLLVL.

This sequence joins TRBV7-3 and TRBJ2-2; 10 nucleotides line up with TRBD2. The V gene end was trimmed by 3 bases and the J gene end by 4 bases; junction bases not matched to a gene: 2. The CDR3 has 15 amino acids. Germline V gene data show CDR1 as SGHTA and CDR2 as FQGTGA. CDR3 amino acids: CASSFSGGATGELFF. The CDR3 coding sequence is TGTGCCAGCAGCTTCAGCGGGGGGGCCACCGGGGAGCTGTTTTTT.